The rows below give T cell receptor beta chains drawn from one sample of a study of cytotoxic CD8 clonotypes in ibrutinib-treated CLL. Clones were sequenced by immunoSEQ multiplex PCR, and TCRdb holds only the in-frame ones, with some missing. The sample carries approximately 45,000 clones, about 70% recorded once. The sample in question was PBMCs, obtained after 12 months of ibrutinib treatment. Receptors were obtained from a human donor with chronic lymphocytic leukemia. CDR3s include the opening cysteine and the closing phenylalanine or tryptophan. A D gene is named only where the DNA matches it firmly. Not every row has a clone size; where given, it reads once, few, many or a size class.

TRBD1	TRBJ1-1	-	TRBV9	TGTGCCAGCAGCTCCCCCGGGACAGGGGATGCTGAAGCTTTCTTT	CASSSPGTGDAEAFF
-	TRBJ1-6	many	TRBV5-1	TGCGCCAGCAGCTTGGGCCCCGGACCTCCGGCTGATTCACCCCTCCACTTT	CASSLGPGPPADSPLHF
TRBD1	TRBJ2-7	-	TRBV19	TGTGCCAGTAGTATACGGACAGGGGGCATTTACGAGCAGTACTTC	CASSIRTGGIYEQYF
TRBD1	TRBJ2-1	-	TRBV6-4	TGTGCCAGCAGTATGTCCGGGACAGGGACCTACAATGAGCAGTTCTTC	CASSMSGTGTYNEQFF
TRBD2	TRBJ2-7	-	TRBV4-2	TGTGCCAGCAGCCAAGAGAGGTGGCCGGCGGGGGGCGGCTCCTACGAGCAGTACTTC	CASSQERWPAGGGSYEQYF
-	TRBJ2-3	-	TRBV7-8	TGTGCCAGCAGCCGTGGAGGGGGGACGGAACGCACAGATACGCAGTATTTT	CASSRGGGTERTDTQYF
-	TRBJ2-2	few	TRBV10-3	TGTGCCATCAGGGGGACATCGGACACCGGGGAGCTGTTTTTT	CAIRGTSDTGELFF
-	TRBJ1-6	-	TRBV9	TGTGCCAGCAGCGTAGAAGGAGGGTTTATGAGTTCACCCCTCCACTTT	CASSVEGGFMSSPLHF
TRBD2	TRBJ2-3	-	TRBV2	TGTGCCAGCAGTACACTAGCGGGGGGGGTCATTAGCACAGATACGCAATATTTT	CASSTLAGGVISTDTQYF
-	TRBJ2-3	-	TRBV10-3	TGTGCCATCAGCCGGACCCTCGTCGGCACAGATACGCAGTATTTT	CAISRTLVGTDTQYF
TRBD1	TRBJ2-7	-	TRBV27	TGTGCCAGCAGAATTAACAGGGGACCGGGCGAGCAGTACTTC	CASRINRGPGEQYF
TRBD1	TRBJ1-2	-	TRBV4-1	TGCGCCAGCAGCCAAGGGGGACAGGAAAACACCTTC	CASSQGGQENTF
-	TRBJ2-1	-	TRBV10-3	TGTGCCATCAGTGAGTCGACAGGAATTGATGAGCAGTTCTTC	CAISESTGIDEQFF
-	TRBJ2-5	-	TRBV7-6	TGTGCCAGCAGCCTCGAGGGGGGCAGGGATGAGACCCAGTACTTC	CASSLEGGRDETQYF
TRBD2	TRBJ2-3	-	TRBV2	TGTGCCAGGGAGGGGACTAGCGGGGGTTATACGCAGTATTTT	CAREGTSGGYTQYF
-	TRBJ2-1	-	TRBV7-3	TGTGCCAGCAGCTCCGGGAGCTCCTACAATGAGCAGTTCTTC	CASSSGSSYNEQFF
-	TRBJ1-4	-	TRBV6-4	TGTGCCAGCAACATAAAACGATACGGACAGACGAATCCAACTAATGAAAAACTGTTTTTT	CASNIKRYGQTNPTNEKLFF
TRBD2	TRBJ2-5	-	TRBV27	TGTGCCAGCAGTCTAAACCCTCGGGGGGGCCTGGAGACCCAGTACTTC	CASSLNPRGGLETQYF
-	TRBJ2-7	-	TRBV19	TGTGCCAGTAATGATCGGGGGGCGGCCTACGAGCAGTACTTC	CASNDRGAAYEQYF
TRBD1	TRBJ1-1	-	TRBV9	TGTGCCAGCAGCGTAGCAACAGGGGGGACTGAAGCTTTCTTT	CASSVATGGTEAFF
-	TRBJ1-2	-	TRBV7-2	TGTGCCAGCAGCTTCGCGACCTATGGCTACACCTTC	CASSFATYGYTF
TRBD1	TRBJ1-1	few	TRBV12-5	TGTGCTAGTGGTATCACAGGGGTAGGTGAAGCTTTCTTT	CASGITGVGEAFF
-	TRBJ1-2	medium-sized	TRBV4-1	TGCGCCAGCAGTCCCGGACCCATGGGCTATGGCTACACCTTC	CASSPGPMGYGYTF
TRBD2	TRBJ2-2	few	TRBV11-2	TGTGCCAGCAGCTTAGGGACTAGCGGGACCGGGGAGCTGTTTTTT	CASSLGTSGTGELFF
-	TRBJ2-5	-	TRBV7-2	TGTGCCAGCAGCTTAGGTTTCGTAGCAGCTCGAGGGGACCAAGAGACCCAGTACTTC	CASSLGFVAARGDQETQYF
TRBD1	TRBJ1-6	-	TRBV9	TGTGCCAGCAACTCCGGGACAGAGAGCTCCTATAATTCACCCCTCCACTTT	CASNSGTESSYNSPLHF
-	TRBJ2-7	-	TRBV5-5	TGTGCCAGCAGCAAGGGGGGCTACGAGCAGTACTTC	CASSKGGYEQYF
-	TRBJ1-1	-	TRBV27	TGTGCCAGCAGTTTCGGGACATTGAACACTGAAGCTTTCTTT	CASSFGTLNTEAFF
TRBD1	TRBJ1-6	-	TRBV9	TGTGCCAGCAGCGTAGGGGCGGACAGGGGAGTGTTTTCACCCCTCCACTTT	CASSVGADRGVFSPLHF
-	TRBJ2-7	-	TRBV7-6	TGTGCCAGCAGCTCCTACAGGGACGAGCAGTACTTC	CASSSYRDEQYF
-	TRBJ1-6	once	TRBV25-1	TGTGCCAGCAGCTCTGACGTGGGGGGAAGTTCACCCCTCCACTTT	CASSSDVGGSSPLHF
-	TRBJ2-1	few	TRBV29-1	TGCAGCGTTGGTCTCGGGACCCACCCCGAATACGCGGAGCAGTTCTTC	CSVGLGTHPEYAEQFF
-	TRBJ2-7	-	TRBV11-2	TGTGCCAGCACCACTGGGAGATACGAGCAGTACTTC	CASTTGRYEQYF
TRBD1	TRBJ2-4	-	TRBV2	TGTGCCAGCAGCGACAGGGGGTCAAAAAACATTCAGTACTTC	CASSDRGSKNIQYF
-	TRBJ2-5	-	TRBV27	TGTGCCAGCAGTTTAAGGGGGAGAGAGACCCAGTACTTC	CASSLRGRETQYF
-	TRBJ1-2	few	TRBV18	TGTGCCAGCTCACCGGCGGCCTCCGGAGACTATGGCTACACCTTC	CASSPAASGDYGYTF
-	TRBJ1-5	-	TRBV5-1	TGCGCCAGCAGCTTGGAGGGCGTGAGCAATCAGCCCCAGCATTTT	CASSLEGVSNQPQHF
-	TRBJ1-5	-	TRBV30	TGTGCCTGGAGTGTACGGGGTGGGGGCAATCAGCCCCAGCATTTT	CAWSVRGGGNQPQHF
-	TRBJ1-5	-	TRBV10-3	TGTGCCATCAGTGACAGGGTAAATCAGCCCCAGCATTTT	CAISDRVNQPQHF
-	TRBJ1-1	-	TRBV5-1	TGCGCCAGCAGCTTGGGGTGGGAGGGCACTGAAGCTTTCTTT	CASSLGWEGTEAFF
-	TRBJ2-7	-	TRBV5-1	TGCGCCGAGGCGCTCCGTGGGCAGGGGTCGACCTACGAGCAGTACTTC	CAEALRGQGSTYEQYF
-	TRBJ1-2	-	TRBV11-2	TGTGCCAGCAGCTTAGACCGAACAAGACTCTATGGCTACACCTTC	CASSLDRTRLYGYTF
-	TRBJ2-1	-	TRBV5-8	TGTGCCAGCACCCCAGGAAGTCACAGCCAGGGCTACAATGAGCAGTTCTTC	CASTPGSHSQGYNEQFF
TRBD1	TRBJ1-4	-	TRBV5-5	TGTGCCAGCAGCGAGACAGGGGTTAATGAAAAACTGTTTTTT	CASSETGVNEKLFF